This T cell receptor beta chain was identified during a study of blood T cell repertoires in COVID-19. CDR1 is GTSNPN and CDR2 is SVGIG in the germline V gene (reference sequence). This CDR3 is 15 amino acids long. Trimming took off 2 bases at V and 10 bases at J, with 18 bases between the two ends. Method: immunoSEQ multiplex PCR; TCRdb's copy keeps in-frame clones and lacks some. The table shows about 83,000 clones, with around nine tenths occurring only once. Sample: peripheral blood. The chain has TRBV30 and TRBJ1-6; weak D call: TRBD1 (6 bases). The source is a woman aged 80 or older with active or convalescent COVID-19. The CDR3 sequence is CAWSPGRVGGSPLHF. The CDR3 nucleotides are TGTGCCTGGAGTCCCGGCCGGGTAGGGGGATCACCCCTCCACTTT.